Shown below are 9 T cell receptor beta chains from a single sample sequenced in a study of cytomegalovirus exposure and HLA in healthy donors. PCR involved 60 Vbeta and 13 Jbeta primers. Repertoires were generated with immunoSEQ multiplex PCR, while TCRdb's copy carries only in-frame clones and drops some. The data contain over 85,000 clones, 55% to 80% of them singletons. Sequencing used PBMCs. All receptors come from a female donor in good health and CMV-seronegative.

The rearrangement uses TRBV6-5 and TRBJ2-3; D is possibly TRBD2 (5 bases). This CDR3 comprises 15 residues. Trimming left V 7 bases short and J 1 base short, with 15 bases between. CDR1 and CDR2 (germline): MNHEY, SVGAGI. The chain's CDR3 is CASKRTPGGTDTQYF. CDR3 DNA: TGTGCCAGCAAACGGACTCCCGGAGGCACAGATACGCAGTATTTT.

The gene calls are TRBV19 and TRBJ2-1; D possibly corresponds to TRBD1 (6 bases). Deletions cut 3 bases from V and 7 bases from J, with 13 bases between. Germline lookup yields CDR1 LNHDA and CDR2 SQIVND (reference sequence). This CDR3 is built from 14 residues. This chain's CDR3 is CASSISDSPNEQFF. For the CDR3, the DNA is TGTGCCAGTAGTATCTCGGACAGTCCAAATGAGCAGTTCTTC.

This clone was picked up one time. This chain connects TRBV10-3 to TRBJ1-2; 8 positions agree with TRBD1. The CDR3 has 15 amino acids. V gave up 3 bases and J gave up 2 bases; unmatched junction bases: 5. Per germline, CDR1 ENHRY and CDR2 SYGVKD. This CDR3 reads CAISDPGQGNYGYTF. The CDR3 DNA follows: TGTGCCATCAGTGACCCCGGACAGGGAAACTATGGCTACACCTTC.

This clone was found a few times. The rearrangement links TRBV7-8 to TRBJ1-1, with 7 bases matching TRBD1. CDR3 length: 14 residues. The germline gives CDR1 SGHVS, CDR2 FQNEAQ. V lost 4 bases to trimming and J lost 5 bases; unmatched junction nucleotides: 7. CDR3 residues: CASSSQGERTEAFF. The CDR3 bases are TGTGCCAGCAGCTCTCAGGGGGAGAGAACTGAAGCTTTCTTT.

The genes are TRBV7-8 and TRBJ2-3, with unresolved D. Trimming stripped 1 base from V and 5 bases from J, with 10 bases between. Germline V gives CDR1 SGHVS, CDR2 FQNEAQ. The CDR3 is 14 residues long. This chain's CDR3 is CASSLGQARDTQYF. The CDR3 DNA follows: TGTGCCAGCAGCTTAGGTCAGGCGAGAGATACGCAGTATTTT.

V and J are TRBV19 and TRBJ1-6; possible D gene TRBD1, 5 bases. The germline V gene has CDR1 LNHDA and CDR2 SQIVND (reference sequence). V lost 6 bases and J lost 8, with 20 bases in between. This CDR3 contains 16 residues. DNA of the CDR3: TGTGCCAGTAGGCCCCCAGGGTTCGCGGCCCATTCACCCCTCCACTTT. Protein sequence: CASRPPGFAAHSPLHF.

This chain connects TRBV27 to TRBJ2-7, with 11 positions matching TRBD1. J lost 6 bases, V lost 5 bases, and 9 bases had no gene match. CDR3 length: 15 residues. From germline, CDR1 is MNHEY and CDR2 SMNVEV (reference sequence). The CDR3 DNA reads TGTGCCAGCAGTCTCGGGACAGGGGGTTTTGTCGAGCAGTACTTC. Translated: CASSLGTGGFVEQYF.

The genes are TRBV28 and TRBJ2-7, with 11 bases aligning to TRBD2. CDR1 and CDR2 (germline): MDHEN, SYDVKM. The CDR3 totals 19 residues. Losses at the gene ends were 5 bases for V and 3 bases for J; bases not matched to a gene: 18. DNA for the CDR3: TGTGCCAGCAGTCCGGCTTGGAGTCCGGCTAGCGGGAGGATCTACGAGCAGTACTTC. Translating gives CASSPAWSPASGRIYEQYF.

A few counts support this clone. The chain joins TRBV29-1 to TRBJ2-6; D is possibly TRBD2 (6 bases). The CDR3 sequence is 15 residues long. With 4 bases removed from V and 6 bases from J, the gap between germline ends came to 16 bases. The germline V gene has CDR1 SQVTM and CDR2 ANQGSEA. The CDR3 bases are TGCAGCGTTGTCGGGGCCTCGGGGGTGGCCAACGTCCTGACTTTC. It yields the protein CSVVGASGVANVLTF.